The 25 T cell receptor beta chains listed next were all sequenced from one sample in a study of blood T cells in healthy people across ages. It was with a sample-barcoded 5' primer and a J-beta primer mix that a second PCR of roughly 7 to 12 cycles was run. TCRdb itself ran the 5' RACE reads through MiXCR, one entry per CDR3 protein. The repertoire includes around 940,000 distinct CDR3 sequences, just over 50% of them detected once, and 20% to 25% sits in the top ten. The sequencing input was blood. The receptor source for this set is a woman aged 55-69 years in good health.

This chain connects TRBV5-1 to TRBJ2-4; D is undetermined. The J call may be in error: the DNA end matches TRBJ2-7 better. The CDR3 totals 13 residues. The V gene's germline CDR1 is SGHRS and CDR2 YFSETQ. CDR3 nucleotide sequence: TGCGCCAGCAGCTTGGGGGATTTCTACGAGCAGTACTTC. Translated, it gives CASSLGDFYEQYF.

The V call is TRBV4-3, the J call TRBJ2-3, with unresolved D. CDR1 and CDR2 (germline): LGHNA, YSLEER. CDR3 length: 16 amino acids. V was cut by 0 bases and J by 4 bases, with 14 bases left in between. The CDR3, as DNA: TGCGCCAGCAGCCAAGAGGCCTATAGAAGTTCAGATACGCAGTATTTT. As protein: CASSQEAYRSSDTQYF.

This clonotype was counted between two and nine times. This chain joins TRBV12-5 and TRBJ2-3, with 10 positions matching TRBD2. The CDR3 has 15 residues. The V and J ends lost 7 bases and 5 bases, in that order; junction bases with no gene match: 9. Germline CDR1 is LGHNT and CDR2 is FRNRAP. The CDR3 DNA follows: TGTGCTAGTGTCACACCGCTAGCGGGAGTAGATACGCAGTATTTT. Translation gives CASVTPLAGVDTQYF.

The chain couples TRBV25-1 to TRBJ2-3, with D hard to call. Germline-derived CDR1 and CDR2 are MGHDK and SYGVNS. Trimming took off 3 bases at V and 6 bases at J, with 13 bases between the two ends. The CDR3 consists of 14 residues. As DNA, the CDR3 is TGTGCCAGCAGTGACCTGGGCCAACTGGATACGCAGTATTTT. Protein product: CASSDLGQLDTQYF.

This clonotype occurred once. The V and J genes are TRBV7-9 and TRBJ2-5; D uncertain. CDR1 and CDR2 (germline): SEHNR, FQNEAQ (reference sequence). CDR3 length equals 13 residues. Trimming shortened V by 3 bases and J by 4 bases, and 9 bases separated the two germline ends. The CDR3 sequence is CASSFYPGETQYF. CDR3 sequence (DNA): TGTGCCAGCAGCTTTTACCCGGGAGAGACCCAGTACTTC. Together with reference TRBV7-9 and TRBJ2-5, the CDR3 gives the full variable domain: DTGVSQNPRHKITKRGQNVTFRCDPISEHNRLYWYRQTLGQGPEFLTYFQNEAQLEKSRLLSDRFSAERPKGSFSTLEIQRTEQGDSAMYLCASSFYPGETQYFGPGTRLLVL.

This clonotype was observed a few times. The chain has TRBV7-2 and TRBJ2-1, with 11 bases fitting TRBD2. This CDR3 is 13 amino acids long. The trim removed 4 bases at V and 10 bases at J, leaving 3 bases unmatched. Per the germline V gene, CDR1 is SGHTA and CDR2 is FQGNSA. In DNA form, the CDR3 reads TGTGCCAGCAGCTCCCGACTAGCGGGGGAGCAGTTCTTC. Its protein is CASSSRLAGEQFF.

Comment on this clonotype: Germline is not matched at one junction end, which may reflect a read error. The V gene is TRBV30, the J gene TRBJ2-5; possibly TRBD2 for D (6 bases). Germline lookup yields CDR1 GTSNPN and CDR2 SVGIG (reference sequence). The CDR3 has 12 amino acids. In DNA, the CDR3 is TGTGCCGGGAGGTCAGACCCTTCGGAGCAGTACTTC. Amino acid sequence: CAGRSDPSEQYF.

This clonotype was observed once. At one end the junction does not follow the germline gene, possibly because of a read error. The CDR3 protein is CASSLGVGLMGNEQFF. The CDR3 nucleotides read TGTGCTAGCAGTTTGGGGGTCGGTTTAATGGGCAATGAGCAGTTCTTC. The V and J genes are TRBV12-3 or TRBV12-4 and TRBJ2-1, with D possibly called TRBD1 or TRBD2 (5 bases each). The CDR3 runs 16 residues.

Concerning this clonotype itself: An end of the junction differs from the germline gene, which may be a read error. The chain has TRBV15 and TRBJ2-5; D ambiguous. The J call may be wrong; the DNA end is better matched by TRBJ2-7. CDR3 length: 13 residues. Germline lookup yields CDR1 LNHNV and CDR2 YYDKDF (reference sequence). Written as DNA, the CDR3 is TGTGCCACCAGTAGAGATGCTTTCCACGAGCAGTACTTC. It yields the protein CATSRDAFHEQYF.

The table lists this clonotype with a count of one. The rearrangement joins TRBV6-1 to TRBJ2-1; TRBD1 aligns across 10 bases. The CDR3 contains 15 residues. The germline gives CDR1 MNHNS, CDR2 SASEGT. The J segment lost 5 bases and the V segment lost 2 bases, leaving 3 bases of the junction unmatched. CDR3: CASSEWDRGHNEQFF. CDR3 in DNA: TGTGCCAGCAGTGAATGGGACAGGGGACACAATGAGCAGTTCTTC.

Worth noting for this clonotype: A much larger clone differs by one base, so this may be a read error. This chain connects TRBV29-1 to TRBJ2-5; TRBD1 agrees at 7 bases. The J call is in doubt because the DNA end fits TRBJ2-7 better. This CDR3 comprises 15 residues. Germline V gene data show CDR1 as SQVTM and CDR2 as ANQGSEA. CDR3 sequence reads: CSVVGRGTSTYEQYF. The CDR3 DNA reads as TGCAGCGTTGTTGGCAGGGGGACCTCGACCTACGAGCAGTACTTC.

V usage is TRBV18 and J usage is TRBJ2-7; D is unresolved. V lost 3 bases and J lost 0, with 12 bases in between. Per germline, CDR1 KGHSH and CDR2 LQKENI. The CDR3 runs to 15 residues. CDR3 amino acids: CASSPLESHSYEQYF. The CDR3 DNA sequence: TGTGCCAGCTCACCGCTCGAGAGTCACTCCTACGAGCAGTACTTC. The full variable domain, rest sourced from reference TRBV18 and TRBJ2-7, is NAGVMQNPRHLVRRRGQEARLRCSPMKGHSHVYWYRQLPEEGLKFMVYLQKENIIDESGMPKERFSAEFPKEGPSILRIQQVVRGDSAAYFCASSPLESHSYEQYFGPGTRLTVT.

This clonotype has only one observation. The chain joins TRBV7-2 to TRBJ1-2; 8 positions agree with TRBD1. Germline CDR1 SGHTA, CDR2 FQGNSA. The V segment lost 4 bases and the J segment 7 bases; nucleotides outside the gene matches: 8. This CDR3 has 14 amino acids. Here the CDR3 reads CASSSWTGTGGYTF. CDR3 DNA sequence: TGTGCCAGCAGCTCATGGACAGGGACTGGTGGCTACACCTTC.

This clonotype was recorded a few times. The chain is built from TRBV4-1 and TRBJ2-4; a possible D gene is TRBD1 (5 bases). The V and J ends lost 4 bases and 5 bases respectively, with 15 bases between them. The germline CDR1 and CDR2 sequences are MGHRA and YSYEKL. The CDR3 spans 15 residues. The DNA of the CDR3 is TGCGCCAGCAGCCGACGAACGGACAACCAAAACATTCAGTACTTC. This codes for CASSRRTDNQNIQYF.

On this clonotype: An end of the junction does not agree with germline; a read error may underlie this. CDR3: CAGSEGGVNTQYF. The CDR3 coding sequence is TGTGCCGGCAGCGAAGGAGGTGTAAATACGCAGTATTTT. The rearrangement joins TRBV6-5 to TRBJ2-3, with D perhaps matching TRBD2 (5 bases). The CDR3 contains 13 residues. Per germline, CDR1 MNHEY and CDR2 SVGAGI.

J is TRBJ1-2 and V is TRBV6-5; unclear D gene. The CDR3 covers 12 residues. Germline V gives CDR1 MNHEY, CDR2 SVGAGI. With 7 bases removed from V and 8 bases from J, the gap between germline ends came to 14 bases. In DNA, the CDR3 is TGTGCCAGCAAGAGTATTGTGGAAGGCTACACCTTC. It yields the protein CASKSIVEGYTF.

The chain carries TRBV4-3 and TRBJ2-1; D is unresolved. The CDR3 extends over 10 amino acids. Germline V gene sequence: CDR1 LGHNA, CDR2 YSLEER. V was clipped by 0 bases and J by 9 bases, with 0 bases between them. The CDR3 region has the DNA TGCGCCAGCAGCCAAGATGAGCAGTTCTTC. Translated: CASSQDEQFF.

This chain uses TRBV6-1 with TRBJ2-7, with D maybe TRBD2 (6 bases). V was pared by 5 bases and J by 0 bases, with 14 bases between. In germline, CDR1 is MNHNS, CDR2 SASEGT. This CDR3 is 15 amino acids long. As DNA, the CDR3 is TGTGCCAGCAGTAAAGGGAGGCCGAGCTCCTACGAGCAGTACTTC. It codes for CASSKGRPSSYEQYF.

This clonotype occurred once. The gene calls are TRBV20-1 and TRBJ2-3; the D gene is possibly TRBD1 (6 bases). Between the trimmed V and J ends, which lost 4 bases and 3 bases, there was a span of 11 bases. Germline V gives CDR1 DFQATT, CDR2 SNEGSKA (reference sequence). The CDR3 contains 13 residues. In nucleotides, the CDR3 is TGCAGTGCTACCAGGGGCCAAACAGATACGCAGTATTTT. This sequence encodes CSATRGQTDTQYF.

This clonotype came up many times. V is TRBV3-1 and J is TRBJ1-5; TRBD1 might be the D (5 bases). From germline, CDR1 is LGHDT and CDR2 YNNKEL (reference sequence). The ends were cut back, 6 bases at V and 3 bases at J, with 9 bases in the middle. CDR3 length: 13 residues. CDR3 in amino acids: CASRGGSNQPQHF. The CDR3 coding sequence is TGTGCCAGCAGGGGGGGGTCCAATCAGCCCCAGCATTTT.

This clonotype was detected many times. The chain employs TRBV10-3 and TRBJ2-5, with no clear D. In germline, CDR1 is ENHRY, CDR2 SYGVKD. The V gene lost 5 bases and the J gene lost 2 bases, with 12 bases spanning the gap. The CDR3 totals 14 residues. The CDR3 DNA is TGTGCCATCAGTAGGGCCCTACCGCAAGAGACCCAGTACTTC. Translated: CAISRALPQETQYF.

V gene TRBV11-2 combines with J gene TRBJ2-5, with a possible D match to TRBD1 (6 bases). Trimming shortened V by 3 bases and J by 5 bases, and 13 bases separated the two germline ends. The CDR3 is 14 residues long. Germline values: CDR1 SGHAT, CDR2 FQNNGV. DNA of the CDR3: TGTGCCAGCAGCTTCGTCAGGGGTGTTGAGACCCAGTACTTC. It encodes CASSFVRGVETQYF.

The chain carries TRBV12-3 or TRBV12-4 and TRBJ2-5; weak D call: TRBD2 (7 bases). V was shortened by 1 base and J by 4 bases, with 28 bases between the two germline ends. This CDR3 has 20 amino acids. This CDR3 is CASSLGRLGGRRPSGETQYF. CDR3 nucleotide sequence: TGTGCCAGCAGTTTAGGGAGGCTCGGGGGGCGGAGGCCCTCTGGAGAGACCCAGTACTTC.

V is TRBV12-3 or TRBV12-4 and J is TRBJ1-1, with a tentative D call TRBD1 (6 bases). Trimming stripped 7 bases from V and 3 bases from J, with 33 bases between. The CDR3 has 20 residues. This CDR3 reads CASTTTMGARTRGVDTEAFF. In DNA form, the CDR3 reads TGTGCCAGCACGACCACAATGGGGGCGCGAACAAGAGGGGTGGACACTGAAGCTTTCTTT.

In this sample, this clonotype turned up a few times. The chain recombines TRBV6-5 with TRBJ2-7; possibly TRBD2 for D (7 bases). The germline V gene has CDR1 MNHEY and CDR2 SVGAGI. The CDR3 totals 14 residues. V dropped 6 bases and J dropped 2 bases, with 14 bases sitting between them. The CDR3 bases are TGTGCCAGCAGCCACGGGGGGCCAACCTACGAGCAGTACTTC. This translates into CASSHGGPTYEQYF.